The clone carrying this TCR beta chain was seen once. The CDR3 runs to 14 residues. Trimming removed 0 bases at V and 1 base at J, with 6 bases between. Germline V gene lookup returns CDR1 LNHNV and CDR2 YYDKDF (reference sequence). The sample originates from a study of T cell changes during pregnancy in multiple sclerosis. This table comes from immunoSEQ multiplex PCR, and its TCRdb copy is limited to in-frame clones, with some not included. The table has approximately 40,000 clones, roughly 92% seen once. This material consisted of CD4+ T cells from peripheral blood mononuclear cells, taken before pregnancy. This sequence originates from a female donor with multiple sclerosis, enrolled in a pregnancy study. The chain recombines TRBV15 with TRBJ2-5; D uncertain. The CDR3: CATSRDHPQETQYF. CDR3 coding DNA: TGTGCCACCAGCAGAGATCATCCCCAAGAGACCCAGTACTTC.